The 21 T cell receptor beta chains below come from one sample, sequenced in a study of cytomegalovirus exposure and HLA in healthy donors. With 60 Vbeta and 13 Jbeta primers, the PCR was carried out. Assay used: immunoSEQ multiplex PCR; TCRdb lists only in-frame clones, some missing. The data contain fewer than 150,000 clones, around 70% of them seen just once; the ten biggest clones take up about 1.5%. The source material was PBMCs. These receptors were collected from a woman younger than 45 in good health and CMV-seronegative.

V and J are TRBV4-2 and TRBJ2-5; 9 nucleotides match TRBD2. J was trimmed by 1 base and V by 4 bases; bases with no gene match: 4. Germline V gene sequence: CDR1 LGHNA, CDR2 YNFKEQ. This CDR3 is 15 amino acids long. This CDR3 is CASSLEREAQETQYF. CDR3 nucleotides: TGTGCCAGCAGCCTTGAGCGGGAGGCCCAAGAGACCCAGTACTTC.

V is TRBV2 and J is TRBJ2-5, with 9 bases matching TRBD2. J was trimmed by 7 bases and V by 1 base; bases with no gene match: 7. The CDR3 has 15 amino acids. Looked up from germline, CDR1 is SNHLY and CDR2 is FYNNEI. The CDR3 nucleotides read TGTGCCAGCAGTGAAGTAGCGGGAGTATATGGGACCCAGTACTTC. Translated: CASSEVAGVYGTQYF.

V usage is TRBV20-1 and J usage is TRBJ2-7; perhaps TRBD2 as D (5 bases). CDR1 and CDR2 (germline): DFQATT, SNEGSKA (reference sequence). V was cut by 3 bases and J by 9 bases, with 9 bases left in between. This CDR3 has 10 residues. CDR3 loop: CSARRAAQYF. The CDR3 DNA reads TGCAGTGCTAGGAGGGCTGCGCAGTACTTC.

This clone turned up a few times. The gene calls are TRBV11-3 and TRBJ2-2, with 7 bases that match TRBD2. This CDR3 spans 14 amino acids. After removal of 3 bases from V and 4 bases from J, the junction contained 2 bases not matched to a gene. The germline V gene has CDR1 SGHNT and CDR2 YENEEA. The CDR3 nucleotides are TGTGCCAGCAGCTTGGGGGGGACCACCGGGGAGCTGTTTTTT. Protein product: CASSLGGTTGELFF.

The chain employs TRBV7-2 and TRBJ2-1; D may be TRBD1 (6 bases). Per germline, CDR1 SGHTA and CDR2 FQGNSA. This CDR3 is built from 13 residues. Deletions cut 5 bases from V and 9 bases from J, with 14 bases between. The CDR3 spells CASSLGQFSEQFF. CDR3 nucleotide sequence: TGTGCCAGCAGCCTAGGACAGTTCAGTGAGCAGTTCTTC.

The chain has TRBV6-5 and TRBJ1-1; the D is unclear. Germline lookup yields CDR1 MNHEY and CDR2 SVGAGI. This CDR3 region has 14 residues. V was cut by 1 base and J by 0 bases, with 6 bases left in between. CDR3 sequence (DNA): TGTGCCAGCAGTTACTATAACATGAACACTGAAGCTTTCTTT. Translated: CASSYYNMNTEAFF.

J is TRBJ2-4 and V is TRBV6-5; 10 bases map to TRBD2. The length of the CDR3 is 15 residues. V gave up 4 bases and J gave up 1 base; unmatched junction bases: 1. Germline CDR1 reads MNHEY; CDR2 reads SVGAGI. The CDR3 DNA follows: TGTGCCAGCAGTTTTAGCGGGGGGGCCAAAAACATTCAGTACTTC. Amino acid sequence: CASSFSGGAKNIQYF.

The CDR3 loop reads CASSVGASGRAGETQYF. In nucleotides, the CDR3 is TGTGCCAGCAGCGTAGGGGCTAGCGGGAGGGCCGGGGAGACCCAGTACTTC. The V call is TRBV9, the J call TRBJ2-5, with 12 bases lining up with TRBD2. CDR3 length: 17 amino acids. CDR1 and CDR2 (germline): SGDLS, YYNGEE. J was trimmed by 5 bases and V by 0 bases; bases with no gene match: 8. The whole variable domain, filled in from reference TRBV9 and TRBJ2-5, reads DSGVTQTPKHLITATGQRVTLRCSPRSGDLSVYWYQQSLDQGLQFLIQYYNGEERAKGNILERFSAQQFPDLHSELNLSSLELGDSALYFCASSVGASGRAGETQYFGPGTRLLVL.

The rearrangement uses TRBV14 and TRBJ1-1; no definite D call. The CDR3 is made up of 12 amino acids. The germline V gene has CDR1 SGHDN and CDR2 FVKESK. Trimming removed 1 base at V and 8 bases at J, with 8 bases between. This CDR3 is CASSQGYPEAFF. The DNA of the CDR3 is TGTGCCAGCAGCCAAGGCTACCCGGAAGCTTTCTTT.

The chain links TRBV5-1 to TRBJ1-2; 7 bases are shared with TRBD1. This CDR3 has 13 amino acids. V dropped 4 bases and J dropped 8; count of bases not matched to a gene: 8. CDR1 and CDR2 from the germline V gene are SGHRS and YFSETQ. CDR3 sequence: CASSGTTGAGYTF. The CDR3 nucleotides read TGCGCCAGCAGCGGGACAACAGGGGCCGGCTACACCTTC. The whole variable domain, filled in from reference TRBV5-1 and TRBJ1-2, reads KAGVTQTPRYLIKTRGQQVTLSCSPISGHRSVSWYQQTPGQGLQFLFEYFSETQRNKGNFPGRFSGRQFSNSRSEMNVSTLELGDSALYLCASSGTTGAGYTFGSGTRLTVV.

V is TRBV5-4 and J is TRBJ1-2, with 8 bases aligning to TRBD1. The J segment lost 4 bases and the V segment lost 10 bases, leaving 9 bases of the junction unmatched. CDR1 and CDR2 from the germline V gene are SGHNT and YYREEE (reference sequence). This CDR3 is built from 13 residues. The CDR3 nucleotides read TGTGCCGGTTCTAGACAGGGGCTCTATGGCTACACCTTC. Translating it yields CAGSRQGLYGYTF.

The chain is built from TRBV9 and TRBJ1-4; D possibly corresponds to TRBD1 (6 bases). The V end was cut by 0 bases, the J end by 7 bases, with 16 bases between. The length of the CDR3 is 16 residues. Germline loops: CDR1 SGDLS, CDR2 YYNGEE. The CDR3 is CASSVAAGVTSEKLFF. Written as DNA, the CDR3 is TGTGCCAGCAGCGTAGCGGCAGGGGTTACGTCTGAAAAACTGTTTTTT.

The chain couples TRBV6-1 to TRBJ1-4, with D tentatively TRBD1 (5 bases). V was clipped by 2 bases and J by 8 bases, with 15 bases between them. CDR1 is MNHNS, CDR2 SASEGT, per germline. There are 15 residues in the CDR3. CDR3 nucleotide sequence: TGTGCCAGCAGTGAACGATCGGCAGGGAGGGAAAAACTGTTTTTT. It encodes CASSERSAGREKLFF.

This clone was seen only a few times. This rearrangement joins TRBV28 to TRBJ2-1; 10 nucleotides line up with TRBD2. Unmatched junction bases numbered 5, after V lost 3 bases and J lost 9 bases. Germline-derived CDR1 and CDR2 are MDHEN and SYDVKM. The CDR3 is 14 residues long. CDR3 sequence reads: CASSFAAGGSEQFF. The CDR3 DNA is TGTGCCAGCAGTTTTGCAGCGGGAGGGAGTGAGCAGTTCTTC.

The CDR3: CASSRRWVGNEQFF. In DNA form, the CDR3 reads TGTGCCAGCAGCAGGAGGTGGGTTGGAAATGAGCAGTTCTTC. The chain links TRBV9 to TRBJ2-1; TRBD2 might be the D (5 bases). The germline V and J ends were trimmed by 4 bases and 7 bases, with 15 bases remaining between them. There are 14 residues in the CDR3. CDR1 is SGDLS and CDR2 is YYNGEE in the germline V gene.

This sequence joins TRBV5-1 and TRBJ2-2; D is possibly TRBD1 (6 bases). The V and J ends lost 1 base and 4 bases respectively, with 14 bases between them. From germline, CDR1 is SGHRS and CDR2 YFSETQ. The CDR3 totals 16 residues. The CDR3 DNA reads as TGCGCCAGCAGCTTGCATCCGGACAGTGCCACCGGGGAGCTGTTTTTT. It codes for CASSLHPDSATGELFF. Filled out from reference TRBV5-1 and TRBJ2-2, the complete variable domain reads KAGVTQTPRYLIKTRGQQVTLSCSPISGHRSVSWYQQTPGQGLQFLFEYFSETQRNKGNFPGRFSGRQFSNSRSEMNVSTLELGDSALYLCASSLHPDSATGELFFGEGSRLTVL.

The chain is built from TRBV6-6 and TRBJ1-2; 7 bases line up with TRBD1. V lost 2 bases to trimming and J lost 8 bases; unmatched junction nucleotides: 8. The CDR3 spans 14 residues. Germline CDR1 reads MNHNY; CDR2 reads SVGAGI (reference sequence). CDR3 loop: CASSYRDRVTGYTF. In nucleotides, the CDR3 is TGTGCCAGCAGTTACCGTGACAGGGTGACCGGCTACACCTTC.

This chain links TRBV7-3 with TRBJ2-1; 7 bases agree with TRBD2. Per the germline V gene, CDR1 is SGHTA and CDR2 is FQGTGA. V shed 2 bases and J 11 bases; nucleotides not matched to a gene: 6. The CDR3 has 13 residues. The CDR3: CASSLEWEGQQFF. CDR3 bases: TGTGCCAGCAGCTTAGAGTGGGAGGGCCAGCAGTTCTTC.

This clone came up once. Written as DNA, the CDR3 is TGTGCCAGCTGTGGACAGGGATCAGATACGCAGTATTTT. Amino acid sequence: CASCGQGSDTQYF. The chain uses TRBV28 and TRBJ2-3, with 8 bases aligning to TRBD1. CDR3 length: 13 residues. Germline CDR1 reads MDHEN; CDR2 reads SYDVKM. V lost 8 bases to trimming and J lost 4 bases; unmatched junction nucleotides: 5.

The chain joins TRBV28 to TRBJ1-3; TRBD1 is a possible D gene (6 bases). Per the germline V gene, CDR1 is MDHEN and CDR2 is SYDVKM. This CDR3 is built from 16 residues. The V end was cut by 3 bases, the J end by 1 base, with 13 bases between. The CDR3 DNA follows: TGTGCCAGCAGTTTCCCGACAGGCGGGTCTGGAAACACCATATATTTT. Protein product: CASSFPTGGSGNTIYF.

The chain carries TRBV7-9 and TRBJ1-2, with 8 positions matching TRBD1. CDR1 and CDR2 (germline): SEHNR, FQNEAQ (reference sequence). The CDR3 covers 15 residues. Losses at the gene ends were 7 bases for V and 6 bases for J; bases not matched to a gene: 13. The CDR3 spells CASTPRASGGDGYTF. The CDR3 bases are TGTGCCAGCACCCCAAGGGCCTCAGGGGGCGATGGCTACACCTTC.